This T cell receptor beta chain was captured by sequencing in a study of T cell responses to AZD1222 COVID-19 vaccine. The method was immunoSEQ multiplex PCR; TCRdb's version includes in-frame clones alone and lacks a portion of them. The data hold about 180,000 clones, with roughly 88% observed a single time. From germline, CDR1 is KGHSH and CDR2 LQKENI. Trimming removed 0 bases from V and 3 bases from J; junction bases left unmatched: 8. The CDR3 spans 16 residues. This receptor was taken from an adult who received the AZD1222 COVID-19 vaccine. Sequences were derived from peripheral blood, sampled 28 days after the second AZD1222 dose. This chain links TRBV18 with TRBJ2-7; 7 bases line up with TRBD2. DNA for the CDR3: TGTGCCAGCTCACCACCTTCTCACGGGGGGAGCTACGAGCAGTACTTC. Protein: CASSPPSHGGSYEQYF.